This TCR beta chain was profiled in a study of blood T cell repertoires in COVID-19. As for the study in general: COVID-19 samples collected from the United States, Italy and Spain covered acute and convalescent phases.

To note about this clone: This specimen includes other DNA sequences encoding the same CDR3.

As handled by the study authors: Reference gene primer amplification yielded estimated nucleated cell counts. Here immunoSEQ multiplex PCR was the method, and the copy in TCRdb shows in-frame clones only, minus some. V, J and clone size reflect that table, while D and trimming were determined from the DNA. This sample has 250,000 or so clones, with around nine tenths found just once. CDR1 and CDR2 from the germline V gene are GTSNPN and SVGIG (reference sequence). This CDR3 has 12 residues. V gave up 3 bases and J gave up 2 bases, with 8 bases separating them. Sequencing was performed on peripheral blood. V is TRBV30 and J is TRBJ2-7; TRBD2 might be the D (6 bases). This TCR derives from a man in his forties with active or convalescent COVID-19. CDR3 nucleotide sequence: TGTGCCTGGAGGGGAGGTACCTACGAGCAGTACTTC. Its protein is CAWRGGTYEQYF.